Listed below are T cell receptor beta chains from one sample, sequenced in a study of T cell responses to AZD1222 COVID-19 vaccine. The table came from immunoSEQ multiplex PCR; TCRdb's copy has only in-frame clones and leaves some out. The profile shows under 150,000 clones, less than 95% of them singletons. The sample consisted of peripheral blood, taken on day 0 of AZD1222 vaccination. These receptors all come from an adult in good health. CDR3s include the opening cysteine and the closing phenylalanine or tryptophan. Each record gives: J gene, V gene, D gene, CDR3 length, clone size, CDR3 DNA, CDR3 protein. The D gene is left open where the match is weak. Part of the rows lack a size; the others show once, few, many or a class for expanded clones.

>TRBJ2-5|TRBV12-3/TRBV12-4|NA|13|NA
TGTGCCAGCAGTTTAATTGAAGGAGAGACCCAGTACTTC
CASSLIEGETQYF
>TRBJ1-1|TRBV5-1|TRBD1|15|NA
TGCGCCAGCGCTCTTGTAGGGGGCGAGAACACTGAAGCTTTCTTT
CASALVGGENTEAFF
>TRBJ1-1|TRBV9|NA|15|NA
TGTGCCAGCAGCCCGGGACATCAGATCAACACTGAAGCTTTCTTT
CASSPGHQINTEAFF
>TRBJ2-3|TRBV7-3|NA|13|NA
TGTGCCAGCAGCCCCTATGGCACAGATACGCAGTATTTT
CASSPYGTDTQYF
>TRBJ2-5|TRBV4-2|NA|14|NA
TGTGCCAGCAGCACCCGACTAGGCCAAGAGACCCAGTACTTC
CASSTRLGQETQYF
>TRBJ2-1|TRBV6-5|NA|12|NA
TGTGCCAGCAGAAATAATCGAGGCGAGCAGTTCTTC
CASRNNRGEQFF
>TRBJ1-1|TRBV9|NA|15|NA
TGTGCCAGCAGCGGCCCTAACAGGCTTAACACTGAAGCTTTCTTT
CASSGPNRLNTEAFF
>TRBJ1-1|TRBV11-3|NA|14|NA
TGTGCCAGCAGCTTACGAGGATCGGGACCTGAAGCTTTCTTT
CASSLRGSGPEAFF
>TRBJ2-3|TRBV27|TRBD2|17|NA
TGTGCCAGCAGTCAGAAGAGGTCGCGGGAGGGGGCAGATACGCAGTATTTT
CASSQKRSREGADTQYF
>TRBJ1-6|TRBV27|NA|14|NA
TGTGCCAGCCGCGGGACTCCCCGCGGATCACCCCTCCACTTT
CASRGTPRGSPLHF
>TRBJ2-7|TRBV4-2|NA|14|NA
TGTGCCAGCAGCCAAGGGAGGAACTTCTACGAGCAGTACTTC
CASSQGRNFYEQYF
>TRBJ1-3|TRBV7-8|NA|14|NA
TGTGCCAGCAGGCCAACGAGCTCTGGAAACACCATATATTTT
CASRPTSSGNTIYF
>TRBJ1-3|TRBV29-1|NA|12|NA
TGCAGCGTTGAAATCTCTGGAAACACCATATATTTT
CSVEISGNTIYF
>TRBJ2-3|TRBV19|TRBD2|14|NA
TGTGCCAGTAGCCAGCGGGAAAAAACAGATACGCAGTATTTT
CASSQREKTDTQYF
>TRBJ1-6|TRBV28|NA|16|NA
TGTGCCAGCAGTCCGGGGATCAGAGGTTCGGGGTCACCCCTCCACTTT
CASSPGIRGSGSPLHF
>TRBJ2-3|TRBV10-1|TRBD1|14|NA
TGCGCCAGCAGTCCAACAGGGGCGTCGGATACGCAGTATTTT
CASSPTGASDTQYF
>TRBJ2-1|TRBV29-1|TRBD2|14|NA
TGCAGCGCCAACCGGGAGGCCTGGGGGAATGAGCAGTTCTTC
CSANREAWGNEQFF
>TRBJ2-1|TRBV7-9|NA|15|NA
TGTGCCAGCAGCCCATCCCCTGGGGGTGTCAATGAGCAGTTCTTC
CASSPSPGGVNEQFF
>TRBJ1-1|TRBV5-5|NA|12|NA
TGTGCCAGCAGAGTGTTGCACACTGAAGCTTTCTTT
CASRVLHTEAFF
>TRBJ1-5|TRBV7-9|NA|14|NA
TGTGCCAGCAGCCCAGGGGTTAGCAATCAGCCCCAGCATTTT
CASSPGVSNQPQHF
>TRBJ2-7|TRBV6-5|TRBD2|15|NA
TGTGCCAGCACAGACCTAGCGGGGGGGTTTTACGAGCAGTACTTC
CASTDLAGGFYEQYF
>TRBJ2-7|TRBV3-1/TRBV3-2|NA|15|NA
TGTGCCAGCAGCCCCGGACTGCCGGAGTTCTACGAGCAGTACTTC
CASSPGLPEFYEQYF
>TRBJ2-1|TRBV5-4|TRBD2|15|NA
TGTGCCAGCAGCACGCCGGGACTAGCTCTCGGTGAGCAGTTCTTC
CASSTPGLALGEQFF
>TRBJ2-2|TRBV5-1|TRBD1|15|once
TGCGCCAGCTCAGGGTCGATACAGGGGGCCGGGGAGCTGTTTTTT
CASSGSIQGAGELFF
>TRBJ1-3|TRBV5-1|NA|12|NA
TGCGCCAGCAGCGTCGGCACCGGGCCAGGATATTTT
CASSVGTGPGYF
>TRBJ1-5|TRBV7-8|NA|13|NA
TGTGCCAGCAGCCCACACAGGTTACAGCCCCAGCATTTT
CASSPHRLQPQHF
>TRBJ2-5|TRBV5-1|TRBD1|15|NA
TGCGCCAGCAGCCGGGGACAGGTCGTGGAAGAGACCCAGTACTTC
CASSRGQVVEETQYF
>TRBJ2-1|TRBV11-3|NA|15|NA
TGTGCCAGCAGCAAGGTCGGGACTCAATTCTATGAGCAGTTCTTC
CASSKVGTQFYEQFF
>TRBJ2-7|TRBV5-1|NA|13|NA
TGCGCCAGCAGCAGGGCGGGGGCCGACGAGCAGTACTTC
CASSRAGADEQYF
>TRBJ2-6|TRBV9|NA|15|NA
TGTGCCAGCAGCGTAGTTCTGTCTGGGGCCAACGTCCTGACTTTC
CASSVVLSGANVLTF
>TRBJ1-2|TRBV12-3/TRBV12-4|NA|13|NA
TGTGCCAGCAGTCCCGGACAGAACTATGGCTACACCTTC
CASSPGQNYGYTF
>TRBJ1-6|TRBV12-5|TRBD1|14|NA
TGTGCTAGTGGTGAACAGGGGTTCGAATCACCCCTCCACTTT
CASGEQGFESPLHF
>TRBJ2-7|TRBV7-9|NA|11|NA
TGTGCCAGCAGCTTATATGGGGAGCAGTACTTC
CASSLYGEQYF
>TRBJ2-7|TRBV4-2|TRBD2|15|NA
TGTGCCAGCAGCCAAGATGGGACTAGCCCATACGAGCAGTACTTC
CASSQDGTSPYEQYF
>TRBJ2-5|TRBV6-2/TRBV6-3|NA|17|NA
TGTGCCAGCAGTTACTTCCTCCAGGGGGGGTCGCAAGAGACCCAGTACTTC
CASSYFLQGGSQETQYF
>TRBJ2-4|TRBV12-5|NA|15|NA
TGTGCTAGTGGTTTTCAGCGCCTAGCCAAAAACATTCAGTACTTC
CASGFQRLAKNIQYF
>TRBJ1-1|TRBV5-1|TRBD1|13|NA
TGCGCCAGCAGCATGACAGGGAGTGGTTCAGCTTTCTTT
CASSMTGSGSAFF
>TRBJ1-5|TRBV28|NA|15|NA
TGTGCCAGCAGTTTACGGGGGGCAGGCTATCAGCCCCAGCATTTT
CASSLRGAGYQPQHF
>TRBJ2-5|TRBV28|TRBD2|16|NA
TGTGCCAGCCTCCCGGGGGGGGGTTCCCCACAAGAGACCCAGTACTTC
CASLPGGGSPQETQYF
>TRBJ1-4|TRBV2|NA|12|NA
TGTGCCAGCAGGAATGGAGAGGAAAAACTGTTTTTT
CASRNGEEKLFF
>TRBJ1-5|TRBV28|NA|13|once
TGTGCCAGCAGAGTGGGAGGCAATCAGCCCCAGCATTTT
CASRVGGNQPQHF
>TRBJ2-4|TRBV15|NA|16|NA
TGTGCCACCCAAGAACTAACCTTCGCGGCCAAAAACATTCAGTACTTC
CATQELTFAAKNIQYF
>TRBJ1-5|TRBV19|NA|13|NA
TGTGCCAGTAAAGGCGGATATTATCAGCCCCAGCATTTT
CASKGGYYQPQHF
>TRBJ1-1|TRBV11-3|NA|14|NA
TGTGCCAGCAGCATCGCCGAGTACGGCACTGAAGCTTTCTTT
CASSIAEYGTEAFF
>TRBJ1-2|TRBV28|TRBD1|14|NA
TGTGCCAGCAGTTTAGAGGGGGCTTGGAATGGCTACACCTTC
CASSLEGAWNGYTF
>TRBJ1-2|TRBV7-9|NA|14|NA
TGTGCCAGCAGCGGAAGCGGGACAAACTATGGCTACACCTTC
CASSGSGTNYGYTF
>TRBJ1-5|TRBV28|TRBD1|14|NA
TGTGCCAGCAGTCCAAACAGGGGATATCAGCCCCAGCATTTT
CASSPNRGYQPQHF
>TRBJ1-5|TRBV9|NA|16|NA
TGTGCCAGCAGCGTAGAAGCCCAGGGGACGAGACAGCCCCAGCATTTT
CASSVEAQGTRQPQHF
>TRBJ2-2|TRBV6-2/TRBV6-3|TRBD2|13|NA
TGTGCCAGCAGCGCAAGCGGGGCCGGGGAGCTGTTTTTT
CASSASGAGELFF
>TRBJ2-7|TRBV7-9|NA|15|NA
TGTGCCAGCAGCGATTACAGGCGTAGCTCCTACGAGCAGTACTTC
CASSDYRRSSYEQYF
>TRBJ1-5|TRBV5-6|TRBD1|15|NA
TGTGCCAGCAGCCTGACAGGGCCGGGCAATCAGCCCCAGCATTTT
CASSLTGPGNQPQHF
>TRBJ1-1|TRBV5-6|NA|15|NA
TGTGCCAGCAGCTTGGGACAGTCAATGAACACTGAAGCTTTCTTT
CASSLGQSMNTEAFF
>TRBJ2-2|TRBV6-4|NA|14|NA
TGTGCCAGCAGTGACTCAGCAGGGGTCGGGGAGCTGTTTTTT
CASSDSAGVGELFF
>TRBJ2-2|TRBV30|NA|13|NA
TGTGCCTGGGCCCACAACTCGGGGGGGGAGCTGTTTTTT
CAWAHNSGGELFF
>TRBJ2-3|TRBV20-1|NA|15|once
TGCAGTGCTAGTCGCATCATGGGGGGAGCAGATACGCAGTATTTT
CSASRIMGGADTQYF
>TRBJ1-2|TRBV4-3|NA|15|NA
TGCGCCAGCAGCCAAGATCGGACTACTAACTATGGCTACACCTTC
CASSQDRTTNYGYTF
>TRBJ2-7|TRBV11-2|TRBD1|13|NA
TGTGCCAGCAGCTTATACAGGGGTTACGAGCAGTACTTC
CASSLYRGYEQYF
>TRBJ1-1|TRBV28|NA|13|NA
TGTGCCAGCAGTTTTCCCCGTCGGACTGAAGCTTTCTTT
CASSFPRRTEAFF
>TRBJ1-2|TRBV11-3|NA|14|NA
TGTGCCAGCAGCTTCGGACCGACGGTGGGAGGCTACACCTTC
CASSFGPTVGGYTF